Each of the 2 T cell receptor beta chains below was sequenced from the same sample in a study of CD8+CD57+ T cells in acquired aplastic anemia. Researchers used genomic DNA as the template to profile TCR beta VDJ and CDR3. From the reads, TCRdb called clonotypes with MiXCR, one entry per CDR3 protein. The sample yields some 170,000 distinct CDR3 sequences, more than 60% seen once. Only patients with CD8+CD57+ cell expansion on flow cytometry were chosen for sequencing. Source material: sorted CD4+, CD8+, or CD8+CD57+ T cells (not recorded which) from PBMCs. The receptor source for this set is a human donor with aplastic anemia.

The table lists this clonotype with many counts. The chain recombines TRBV30 with TRBJ1-1, with D possibly TRBD1 on 6 matching bases. CDR3 size: 13 residues. Germline CDR1 reads GTSNPN; CDR2 reads SVGIG (reference sequence). The V end lost 3 bases, the J end lost 3 bases, and 11 bases lay between the germline ends. CDR3: CAWRWAGDTEAFF. For the CDR3, the DNA is TGTGCCTGGAGATGGGCAGGGGACACTGAAGCTTTCTTT.

This clonotype was seen ten or more times. This rearrangement joins TRBV25-1 to TRBJ2-7, with 11 bases fitting TRBD1. The ends lost 5 bases at V and 3 bases at J; junction bases unmatched: 12. Germline CDR1 reads MGHDK; CDR2 reads SYGVNS. This CDR3 has 17 residues. CDR3 amino acids: CASSPTSGQGVIYEQYF. In nucleotides, the CDR3 is TGTGCCAGCAGTCCGACGTCGGGACAGGGGGTTATCTACGAGCAGTACTTC.